These 4 T cell receptor beta chains originate from one sample sequenced in a study of blood T cell repertoires in COVID-19. Produced via immunoSEQ multiplex PCR; TCRdb's table is partial and in-frame only. The table has 370,000 or so clones, more than 75% seen once; the top ten hold 1% to 1.5%. Sample: PBMCs or T cells enriched from blood (not recorded which). All receptors derive from a man aged 25 to 40 who had recovered from COVID-19.

The V call is TRBV10-3, the J call TRBJ1-2; a weak D match, TRBD1 (6 bases). Trimming shortened V by 0 bases and J by 5 bases, and 13 bases separated the two germline ends. Germline lookup yields CDR1 ENHRY and CDR2 SYGVKD. The length of the CDR3 is 15 residues. CDR3 bases: TGTGCCATCAGTGAGTCACGGGGGGCGAGTTATGGCTACACCTTC. Translating gives CAISESRGASYGYTF.

This chain joins TRBV24-1 and TRBJ2-4, with 9 bases lining up with TRBD2. The ends lost 1 base at V and 1 base at J; junction bases unmatched: 10. This CDR3 has 19 amino acids. In germline, CDR1 is KGHDR, CDR2 SFDVKD. The CDR3 DNA follows: TGTGCCACCAGTGATTTTCGGCCCGCGGGGGGGCCGGCCAAAAACATTCAGTACTTC. This sequence encodes CATSDFRPAGGPAKNIQYF.

The chain employs TRBV5-6 and TRBJ2-2; 10 bases align to TRBD2. CDR3 length: 15 residues. CDR1 is SGHDT and CDR2 is YYEEEE in the germline V gene. Trimming cost V 2 bases and J 5 bases; bases outside gene matches: 3. CDR3 amino acids: CASSFSSGGTGELFF. The CDR3 DNA reads as TGTGCCAGCAGCTTTTCTAGCGGGGGAACCGGGGAGCTGTTTTTT.

This clone came up a few times. V gene TRBV25-1 combines with J gene TRBJ2-2; perhaps TRBD2 as D (5 bases). The CDR3 length is 16 residues. In germline, CDR1 is MGHDK, CDR2 SYGVNS. The V gene lost 1 base and the J gene lost 0 bases, with 9 bases spanning the gap. CDR3 bases: TGTGCCAGCAGTGAATCCAAGGGAGCGAACACCGGGGAGCTGTTTTTT. It codes for CASSESKGANTGELFF.